The clone carrying this T cell receptor beta chain has only a few counts. CDR1 MNHNY and CDR2 SVGAGI come from the germline V gene (reference sequence). With 8 bases removed from V and 3 bases from J, the gap between germline ends came to 17 bases. The CDR3 is 15 residues long. PCR was performed a second time for about 7 to 11 cycles using a sample-barcoded 5' primer and a J-beta primer mix. TCRdb redid the calling of the 5' RACE reads with MiXCR, one entry per CDR3 protein. The profile shows roughly 2 million distinct CDR3 sequences, about 50% of them singletons. The data were taken from a study of blood T cells in healthy people across ages.

The chain is built from TRBV6-6 and TRBJ1-5; perhaps TRBD1 as D (6 bases). This clonotype originated in a woman in her 40s in good health. Material: blood. The CDR3 bases are TGTGCCAGCGGACCGACGGGGGGCATCAATCAGCCCCAGCATTTT. As protein: CASGPTGGINQPQHF.